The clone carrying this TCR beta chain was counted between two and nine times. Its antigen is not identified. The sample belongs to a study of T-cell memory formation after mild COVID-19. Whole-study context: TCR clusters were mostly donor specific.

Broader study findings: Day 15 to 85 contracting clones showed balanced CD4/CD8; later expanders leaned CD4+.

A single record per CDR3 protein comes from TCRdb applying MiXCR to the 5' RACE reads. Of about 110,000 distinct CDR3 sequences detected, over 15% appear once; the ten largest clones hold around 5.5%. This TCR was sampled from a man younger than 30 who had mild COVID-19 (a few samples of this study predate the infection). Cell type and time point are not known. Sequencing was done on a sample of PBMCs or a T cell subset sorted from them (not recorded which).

The CDR3 here is CASSLNLAEQETQYF. The CDR3 DNA is TGTGCCAGCAGCTTGAATCTGGCAGAACAAGAGACCCAGTACTTC. The chain couples TRBV11-2 to TRBJ2-5; D is uncertain. The CDR3 runs to 15 residues. Trimming removed 3 bases from V and 2 bases from J, with 13 bases in between. Germline values: CDR1 SGHAT, CDR2 FQNNGV.